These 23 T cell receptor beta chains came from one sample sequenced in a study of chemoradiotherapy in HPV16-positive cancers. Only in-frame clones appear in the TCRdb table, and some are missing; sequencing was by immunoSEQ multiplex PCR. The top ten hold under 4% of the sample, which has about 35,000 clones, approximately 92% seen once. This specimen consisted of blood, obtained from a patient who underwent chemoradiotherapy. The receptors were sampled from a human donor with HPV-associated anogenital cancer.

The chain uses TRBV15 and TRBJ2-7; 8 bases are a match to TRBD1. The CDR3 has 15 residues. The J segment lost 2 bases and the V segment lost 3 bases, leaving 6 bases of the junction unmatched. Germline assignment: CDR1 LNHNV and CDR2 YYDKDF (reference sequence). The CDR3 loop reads CATSRGDRSTYEQYF. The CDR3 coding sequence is TGTGCCACCAGCAGGGGGGACAGGTCTACCTACGAGCAGTACTTC.

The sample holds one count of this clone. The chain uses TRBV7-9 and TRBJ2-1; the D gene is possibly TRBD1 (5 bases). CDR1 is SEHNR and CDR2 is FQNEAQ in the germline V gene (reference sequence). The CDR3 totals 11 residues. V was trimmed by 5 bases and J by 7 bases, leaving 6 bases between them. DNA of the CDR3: TGTGCCAGCAGCCCAGGGAATGAGCAGTTCTTC. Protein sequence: CASSPGNEQFF.

For the CDR3, the DNA is TGTGCCAGCAGTGAAGGAGAGCGATTCACAGATACGCAGTATTTT. Translating gives CASSEGERFTDTQYF. The genes are TRBV2 and TRBJ2-3; D unclear. Trimming shortened V by 1 base and J by 2 bases, and 10 bases separated the two germline ends. Germline V CDR1 and CDR2: SNHLY, FYNNEI. The CDR3 has 15 residues.

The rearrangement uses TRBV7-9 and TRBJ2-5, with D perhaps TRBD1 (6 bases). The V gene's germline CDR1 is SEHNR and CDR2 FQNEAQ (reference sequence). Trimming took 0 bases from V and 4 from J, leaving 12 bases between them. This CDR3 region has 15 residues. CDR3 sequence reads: CASSLAGARLETQYF. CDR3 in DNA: TGTGCCAGCAGCTTAGCGGGGGCCAGGCTAGAGACCCAGTACTTC.

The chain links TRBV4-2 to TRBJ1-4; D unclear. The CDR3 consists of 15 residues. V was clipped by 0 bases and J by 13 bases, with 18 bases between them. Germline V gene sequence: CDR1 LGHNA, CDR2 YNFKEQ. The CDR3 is CASSQDRPTPGRLFF. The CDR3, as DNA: TGTGCCAGCAGCCAAGATAGACCGACTCCGGGAAGACTGTTTTTT.

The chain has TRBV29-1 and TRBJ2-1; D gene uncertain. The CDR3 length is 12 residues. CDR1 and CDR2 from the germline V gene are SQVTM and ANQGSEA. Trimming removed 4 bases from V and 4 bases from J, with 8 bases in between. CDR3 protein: CSVVEVYNEQFF. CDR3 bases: TGCAGCGTTGTGGAAGTTTACAATGAGCAGTTCTTC.

In nucleotides, the CDR3 is TGTGCCAGCTCACCAGAGACAGGGGGCCGGTCACCCCTCCACTTT. This codes for CASSPETGGRSPLHF. The chain joins TRBV18 to TRBJ1-6; 10 positions agree with TRBD1. The germline CDR1 and CDR2 sequences are KGHSH and LQKENI. This CDR3 contains 15 residues. V shed 2 bases and J 10 bases; nucleotides not matched to a gene: 5. Together with reference TRBV18 and TRBJ1-6, the CDR3 gives the full variable domain: NAGVMQNPRHLVRRRGQEARLRCSPMKGHSHVYWYRQLPEEGLKFMVYLQKENIIDESGMPKERFSAEFPKEGPSILRIQQVVRGDSAAYFCASSPETGGRSPLHFGNGTRLTVT.

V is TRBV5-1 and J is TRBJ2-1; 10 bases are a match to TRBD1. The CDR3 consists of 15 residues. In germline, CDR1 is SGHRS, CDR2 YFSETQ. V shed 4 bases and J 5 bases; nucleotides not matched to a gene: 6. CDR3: CASSIPGTGDNEQFF. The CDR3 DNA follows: TGCGCCAGCAGCATCCCCGGGACAGGGGACAATGAGCAGTTCTTC.

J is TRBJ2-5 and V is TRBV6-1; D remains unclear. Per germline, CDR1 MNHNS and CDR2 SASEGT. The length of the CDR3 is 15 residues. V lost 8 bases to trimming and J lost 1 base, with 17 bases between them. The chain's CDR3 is CASLPRLRSQETQYF. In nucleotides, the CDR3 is TGTGCCAGCCTCCCTAGGTTGCGGTCCCAAGAGACCCAGTACTTC.

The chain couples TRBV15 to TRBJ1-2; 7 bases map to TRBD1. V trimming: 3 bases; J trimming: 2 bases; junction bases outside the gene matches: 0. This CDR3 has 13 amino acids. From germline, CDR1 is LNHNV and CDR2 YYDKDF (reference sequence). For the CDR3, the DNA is TGTGCCACCAGCAGGGGACAGAACTATGGCTACACCTTC. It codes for CATSRGQNYGYTF.

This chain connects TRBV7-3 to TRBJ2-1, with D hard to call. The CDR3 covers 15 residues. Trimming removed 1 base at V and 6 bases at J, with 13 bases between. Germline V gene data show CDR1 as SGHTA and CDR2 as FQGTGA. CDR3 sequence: CASSLNPVVLNEQFF. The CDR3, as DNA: TGTGCCAGCAGCTTAAATCCGGTTGTGCTCAATGAGCAGTTCTTC. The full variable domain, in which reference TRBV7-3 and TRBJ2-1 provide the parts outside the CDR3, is GAGVSQTPSNKVTEKGKYVELRCDPISGHTALYWYRQSLGQGPEFLIYFQGTGAADDSGLPNDRFFAVRPEGSVSTLKIQRTERGDSAVYLCASSLNPVVLNEQFFGPGTRLTVL.

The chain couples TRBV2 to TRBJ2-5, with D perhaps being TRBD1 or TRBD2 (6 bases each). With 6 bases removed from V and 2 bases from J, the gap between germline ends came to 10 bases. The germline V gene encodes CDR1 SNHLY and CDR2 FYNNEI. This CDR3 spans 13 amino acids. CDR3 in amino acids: CASRKGGQETQYF. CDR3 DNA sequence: TGTGCCAGCAGGAAAGGGGGGCAAGAGACCCAGTACTTC.

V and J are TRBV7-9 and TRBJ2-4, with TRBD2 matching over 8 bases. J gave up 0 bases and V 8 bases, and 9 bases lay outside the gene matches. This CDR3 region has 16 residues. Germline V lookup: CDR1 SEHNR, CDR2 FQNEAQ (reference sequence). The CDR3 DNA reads TGTGCCAGCCAATATGCGGGGGGCCTAGCCAAAAACATTCAGTACTTC. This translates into CASQYAGGLAKNIQYF.

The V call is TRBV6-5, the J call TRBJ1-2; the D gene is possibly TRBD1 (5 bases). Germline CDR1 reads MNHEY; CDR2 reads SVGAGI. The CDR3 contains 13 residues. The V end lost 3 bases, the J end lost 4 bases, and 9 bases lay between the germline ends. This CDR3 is CASSYGGGYGYTF. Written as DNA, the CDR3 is TGTGCCAGCAGTTATGGGGGTGGCTATGGCTACACCTTC.

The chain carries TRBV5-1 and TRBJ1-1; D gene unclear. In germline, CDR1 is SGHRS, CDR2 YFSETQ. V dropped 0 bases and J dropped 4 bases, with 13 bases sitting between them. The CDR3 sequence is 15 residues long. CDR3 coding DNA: TGCGCCAGCAGCTTGGGGGTCTATGAAGGCACTGAAGCTTTCTTT. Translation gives CASSLGVYEGTEAFF.

The CDR3: CASRQVINSPLHF. The CDR3 DNA reads TGTGCCAGCCGACAGGTCATTAATTCACCCCTCCACTTT. The V call is TRBV6-5, the J call TRBJ1-6, with D possibly matching TRBD1 (6 bases). This CDR3 contains 13 residues. Germline V gene lookup returns CDR1 MNHEY and CDR2 SVGAGI. Between the trimmed V and J ends, which lost 8 bases and 6 bases, there was a span of 11 bases.

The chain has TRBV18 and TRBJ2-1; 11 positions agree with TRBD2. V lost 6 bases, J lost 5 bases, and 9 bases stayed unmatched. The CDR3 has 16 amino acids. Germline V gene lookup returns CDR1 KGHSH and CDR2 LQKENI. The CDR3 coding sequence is TGTGCCAGCTCTTCCATAGCGGGGGGGCAAAACAATGAGCAGTTCTTC. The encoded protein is CASSSIAGGQNNEQFF.

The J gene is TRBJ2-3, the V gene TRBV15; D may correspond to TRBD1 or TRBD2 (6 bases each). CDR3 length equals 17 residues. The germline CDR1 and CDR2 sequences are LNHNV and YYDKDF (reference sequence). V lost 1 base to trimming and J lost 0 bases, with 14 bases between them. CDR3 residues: CATSRGRGGISTDTQYF. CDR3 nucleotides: TGTGCCACCAGCAGAGGGAGAGGGGGGATTAGCACAGATACGCAGTATTTT.

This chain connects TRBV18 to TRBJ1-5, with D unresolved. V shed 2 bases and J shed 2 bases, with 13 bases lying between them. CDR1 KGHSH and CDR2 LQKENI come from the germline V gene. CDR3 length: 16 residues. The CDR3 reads CASSPVIAEGNQPQHF. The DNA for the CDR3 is TGTGCCAGCTCACCAGTTATAGCTGAGGGCAATCAGCCCCAGCATTTT.

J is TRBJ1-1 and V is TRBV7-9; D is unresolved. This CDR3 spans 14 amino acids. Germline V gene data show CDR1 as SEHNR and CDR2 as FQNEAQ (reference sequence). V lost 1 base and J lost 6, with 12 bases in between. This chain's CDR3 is CASSLDRGESEAFF. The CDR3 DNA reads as TGTGCCAGCAGCTTAGATCGCGGGGAATCTGAAGCTTTCTTT.

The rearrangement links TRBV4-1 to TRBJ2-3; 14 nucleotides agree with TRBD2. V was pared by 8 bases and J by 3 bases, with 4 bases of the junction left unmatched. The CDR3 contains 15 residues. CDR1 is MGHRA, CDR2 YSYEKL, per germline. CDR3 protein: CASVGTSGGTDTQYF. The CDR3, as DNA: TGCGCCAGCGTCGGGACTAGCGGGGGAACAGATACGCAGTATTTT.

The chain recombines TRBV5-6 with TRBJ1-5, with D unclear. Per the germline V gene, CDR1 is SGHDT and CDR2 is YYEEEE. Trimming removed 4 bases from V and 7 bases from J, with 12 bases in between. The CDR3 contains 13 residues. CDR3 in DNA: TGTGCCAGCAGCCCGAGCTTAGAACAGCCCCAGCATTTT. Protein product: CASSPSLEQPQHF. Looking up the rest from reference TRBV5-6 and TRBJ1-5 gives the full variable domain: DAGVTQSPTHLIKTRGQQVTLRCSPKSGHDTVSWYQQALGQGPQFIFQYYEEEERQRGNFPDRFSGHQFPNYSSELNVNALLLGDSALYLCASSPSLEQPQHFGDGTRLSIL.

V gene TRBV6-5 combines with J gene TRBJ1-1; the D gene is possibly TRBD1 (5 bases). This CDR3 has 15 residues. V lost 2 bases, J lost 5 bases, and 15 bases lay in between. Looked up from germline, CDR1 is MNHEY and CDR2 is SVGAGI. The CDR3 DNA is TGTGCCAGCAGTTACGGGCGCCAGGGAGGGACTGAAGCTTTCTTT. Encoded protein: CASSYGRQGGTEAFF.